Listed below are T cell receptor beta chains from one sample, sequenced in a study of identical twins. TCRdb recomputed calls from the 5' RACE reads with MiXCR, one row per CDR3 protein. The table shows around 100,000 distinct CDR3 sequences, with 5.5% to 7% occurring only once. Sequencing input: memory T cells sorted from blood. The receptors come from a woman in her 50s in good health. CDR3s include the opening cysteine and the closing phenylalanine or tryptophan. A D gene is named only where the DNA matches it firmly. Clone size is given for some rows only: seen once, a few or many times, or a class if the clone is expanded.

v_call: TRBV5-1
clone_size: many
j_call: TRBJ2-5
d_call: NA
cdr3_nt: TGCGCCAGCAGCTCCCAGTACCAAGAGACCCAGTACTTC
cdr3_aa: CASSSQYQETQYF

v_call: TRBV24-1
clone_size: few
j_call: TRBJ2-5
d_call: NA
cdr3_nt: TGTGCCACCAAAAGTACCAGCCAAGAGACCCAGTACTTC
cdr3_aa: CATKSTSQETQYF

v_call: TRBV30
clone_size: NA
j_call: TRBJ1-2
d_call: NA
cdr3_nt: TGTGCCTGGAGTCGGGGGGATGGTTATGGCTACACCTTC
cdr3_aa: CAWSRGDGYGYTF

v_call: TRBV24-1
clone_size: few
j_call: TRBJ2-5
d_call: TRBD2
cdr3_nt: TGTGCCACCAGTGACGCGGGGACTAGCGAGAGTCTGGAGACCCAGTACTTC
cdr3_aa: CATSDAGTSESLETQYF

v_call: TRBV20-1
clone_size: few
j_call: TRBJ2-7
d_call: NA
cdr3_nt: TGCAGTGCTAGCGACGACGAGCCCTACGAGCAGTACTTC
cdr3_aa: CSASDDEPYEQYF

v_call: TRBV12-3/TRBV12-4
clone_size: many
j_call: TRBJ1-1
d_call: TRBD1
cdr3_nt: TGTGCCAGCAGTGACAGGGGGGTCACTGAAGCTTTCTTT
cdr3_aa: CASSDRGVTEAFF

v_call: TRBV19
clone_size: few
j_call: TRBJ1-5
d_call: NA
cdr3_nt: TGTGCCAGTAGTATAGGCCGTCAGAGCATCAATCAGCCCCAGCATTTT
cdr3_aa: CASSIGRQSINQPQHF

v_call: TRBV20-1
clone_size: few
j_call: TRBJ2-5
d_call: NA
cdr3_nt: TGCAGTGCAAGGACGGATCTCTCGGCCCAGTACTTC
cdr3_aa: CSARTDLSAQYF

v_call: TRBV5-4
clone_size: few
j_call: TRBJ2-6
d_call: NA
cdr3_nt: TGTGCCAGCAGCTTGGGGGGGTTATCCTCTGGGGCCAACGTCCTGACTTTC
cdr3_aa: CASSLGGLSSGANVLTF

v_call: TRBV20-1
clone_size: many
j_call: TRBJ2-3
d_call: NA
cdr3_nt: TGCAGTGCTAGATTGGTAGATACGCAGTATTTT
cdr3_aa: CSARLVDTQYF

v_call: TRBV5-4
clone_size: many
j_call: TRBJ2-1
d_call: TRBD2
cdr3_nt: TGTGCCAGCAGCACCCCCGGGACTAGCCCAACAGGGCAGTTCTTC
cdr3_aa: CASSTPGTSPTGQFF

v_call: TRBV10-1
clone_size: NA
j_call: TRBJ2-1
d_call: NA
cdr3_nt: TGCGCCAGCAGTGAACTTAAGGCGAGCAATGAGCAGTTCTTC
cdr3_aa: CASSELKASNEQFF

v_call: TRBV27
clone_size: many
j_call: TRBJ1-2
d_call: NA
cdr3_nt: TGTGCCAGCAGGGGAAACTATGGCTACACCTTC
cdr3_aa: CASRGNYGYTF

v_call: TRBV5-1
clone_size: many
j_call: TRBJ2-2
d_call: TRBD2
cdr3_nt: TGCGCCAGCAGCTTGAAAACGGGAGGGATCACCGGGGAGCTGTTTTTT
cdr3_aa: CASSLKTGGITGELFF

v_call: TRBV3-1
clone_size: many
j_call: TRBJ2-1
d_call: TRBD1
cdr3_nt: TGTGCCAGCAGTCGGGACAGCTTTACCTACAATGAGCAGTTCTTC
cdr3_aa: CASSRDSFTYNEQFF

v_call: TRBV7-2
clone_size: many
j_call: TRBJ2-1
d_call: TRBD2
cdr3_nt: TGTGCCAGCAGCTTAAGTCGCGGGAGGTCAAATGAGCAGTTCTTC
cdr3_aa: CASSLSRGRSNEQFF

v_call: TRBV29-1
clone_size: many
j_call: TRBJ1-4
d_call: NA
cdr3_nt: TGCAGCGTTGACGGGGTGGCGGGTGAAAAACTGTTTTTT
cdr3_aa: CSVDGVAGEKLFF

v_call: TRBV9
clone_size: many
j_call: TRBJ2-4
d_call: TRBD1
cdr3_nt: TGTGCCAGCAGCGTAGGGGCAGGGGGCGCGAACATTCAGTACTTC
cdr3_aa: CASSVGAGGANIQYF

v_call: TRBV18
clone_size: many
j_call: TRBJ1-1
d_call: TRBD1
cdr3_nt: TGTGCCAGCTCACCGATACCGGGACAGGGCGCCATCAGCAGCGCTTTCTTT
cdr3_aa: CASSPIPGQGAISSAFF

v_call: TRBV2
clone_size: many
j_call: TRBJ2-4
d_call: NA
cdr3_nt: TGTGCCAGCACCACGTATGATCTAGCCAAAAACATTCAGTACTTC
cdr3_aa: CASTTYDLAKNIQYF

v_call: TRBV20-1
clone_size: many
j_call: TRBJ2-2
d_call: NA
cdr3_nt: TGCAGTGCTAGAGGGGAGAACCGTCGAAACACCGGGGAGCTGTTTTTT
cdr3_aa: CSARGENRRNTGELFF

v_call: TRBV5-1
clone_size: many
j_call: TRBJ2-1
d_call: TRBD2
cdr3_nt: TGCGCCAGCAGCCCGGGCGGGACTAGCGGGACCAATGAGCAGTTCTTC
cdr3_aa: CASSPGGTSGTNEQFF

v_call: TRBV24-1
clone_size: many
j_call: TRBJ2-2
d_call: NA
cdr3_nt: TGTGCCACCAGAAAGGACAGCAAGACCGGGGAGCTGTTTTTT
cdr3_aa: CATRKDSKTGELFF

v_call: TRBV9
clone_size: many
j_call: TRBJ2-1
d_call: TRBD1
cdr3_nt: TGTGCCAGCAGCGGAGGGGGCCGGGACAATGAGCAGTTCTTC
cdr3_aa: CASSGGGRDNEQFF

v_call: TRBV11-2
clone_size: many
j_call: TRBJ2-1
d_call: NA
cdr3_nt: TGTGCCAGCAGCTTAGTTTCTAGGGGAGAGGAGTTCTTC
cdr3_aa: CASSLVSRGEEFF

v_call: TRBV6-6
clone_size: NA
j_call: TRBJ1-1
d_call: TRBD1
cdr3_nt: TGTGCCAGCATTAACTCACAGGGGGCCATGGGGAGGAACACTGAAGCTTTCTTT
cdr3_aa: CASINSQGAMGRNTEAFF

v_call: TRBV20-1
clone_size: many
j_call: TRBJ2-5
d_call: NA
cdr3_nt: TGCAGTTGTCGTGCCGGGACGGGCCCGGAGACCCAGTACTTC
cdr3_aa: CSCRAGTGPETQYF

v_call: TRBV28
clone_size: many
j_call: TRBJ1-1
d_call: NA
cdr3_nt: TGTGCCAGCCACTCAAACACTGAAGCTTTCTTT
cdr3_aa: CASHSNTEAFF

v_call: TRBV18
clone_size: many
j_call: TRBJ2-7
d_call: NA
cdr3_nt: TGTGCCAGCTCACCTATAGGGAGCTCCTACGAGCAGTACTTC
cdr3_aa: CASSPIGSSYEQYF

v_call: TRBV3-1
clone_size: many
j_call: TRBJ1-2
d_call: NA
cdr3_nt: TGTGCCAGCAGCCAAGGCCTAAGTGGTCCTTATGGCTACACCTTC
cdr3_aa: CASSQGLSGPYGYTF

v_call: TRBV24-1
clone_size: few
j_call: TRBJ2-3
d_call: TRBD2
cdr3_nt: TGTGCCACCAGTGATTTGAAGCGGGAGGGCGATACGCAGTATTTT
cdr3_aa: CATSDLKREGDTQYF

v_call: TRBV20-1
clone_size: many
j_call: TRBJ2-7
d_call: NA
cdr3_nt: TGCAGTGCTAGAGATCTGAGACAGCCAGATCTTGGGCAGTACTTC
cdr3_aa: CSARDLRQPDLGQYF

v_call: TRBV5-4
clone_size: NA
j_call: TRBJ2-5
d_call: NA
cdr3_nt: TGTGCCAGCAGCTTGGCCCTAAGGGGACGACGTGAGACCCAGTACTTC
cdr3_aa: CASSLALRGRRETQYF

v_call: TRBV20-1
clone_size: many
j_call: TRBJ2-1
d_call: TRBD1
cdr3_nt: TGCAGTGCTAGTCCCCGGACAGGGAAGTATGAGCAGTTCTTC
cdr3_aa: CSASPRTGKYEQFF

v_call: TRBV5-1
clone_size: NA
j_call: TRBJ2-5
d_call: TRBD2
cdr3_nt: TGCGCCAGCAGTACAGCGGGAGGGCCTGGAGAGACCCAGTACTTC
cdr3_aa: CASSTAGGPGETQYF

v_call: TRBV12-3/TRBV12-4
clone_size: many
j_call: TRBJ1-1
d_call: NA
cdr3_nt: TGTGCCGGTCAACCTTTGACGGGGAGGACTGAAGCTTTCTTT
cdr3_aa: CAGQPLTGRTEAFF

v_call: TRBV19
clone_size: few
j_call: TRBJ1-2
d_call: NA
cdr3_nt: TGTGCCACATGGGGGGGGAATGGCTACACCTTC
cdr3_aa: CATWGGNGYTF

v_call: TRBV19
clone_size: many
j_call: TRBJ2-5
d_call: TRBD2
cdr3_nt: TGTGCCAGTAGTATGGGTAGCGGGACCCAAGAGACCCAGTACTTC
cdr3_aa: CASSMGSGTQETQYF

v_call: TRBV6-2/TRBV6-3
clone_size: many
j_call: TRBJ2-5
d_call: TRBD1
cdr3_nt: TGTGCCAGCAGTTACCGGACAGGGAAAGAGACCCAGTACTTC
cdr3_aa: CASSYRTGKETQYF

v_call: TRBV18
clone_size: few
j_call: TRBJ1-1
d_call: NA
cdr3_nt: TGTGCCAGCTCACTCACCCTGAACACTGAAGCTTTCTTT
cdr3_aa: CASSLTLNTEAFF

v_call: TRBV12-3/TRBV12-4
clone_size: many
j_call: TRBJ1-1
d_call: NA
cdr3_nt: TGTGCCAGCAGTTTCATGGGCACTGAAGCTTTCTTT
cdr3_aa: CASSFMGTEAFF

v_call: TRBV2
clone_size: many
j_call: TRBJ1-5
d_call: NA
cdr3_nt: TGTGCCAGCAGTGAAGGCGGCAGACACAATCAGCCCCAGCATTTT
cdr3_aa: CASSEGGRHNQPQHF

v_call: TRBV12-3/TRBV12-4
clone_size: many
j_call: TRBJ1-2
d_call: NA
cdr3_nt: TGTGCCAGCAGGCCAAGTGGACAGACTGTCTATGGCTACACCTTC
cdr3_aa: CASRPSGQTVYGYTF

v_call: TRBV20-1
clone_size: NA
j_call: TRBJ1-1
d_call: NA
cdr3_nt: TGCAGTGCTAGAGGGCAGGGGTTCGGGGCTTTCTTT
cdr3_aa: CSARGQGFGAFF

v_call: TRBV19
clone_size: many
j_call: TRBJ2-1
d_call: TRBD2
cdr3_nt: TGTGCCAGTAGTGGGGGGACTAGCGGGAGGGCTTGGGAGCAGTTCTTC
cdr3_aa: CASSGGTSGRAWEQFF

v_call: TRBV18
clone_size: many
j_call: TRBJ2-2
d_call: NA
cdr3_nt: TGTGCCAGCTCACCACAGCAGAACACCGGGGAGCTGTTTTTT
cdr3_aa: CASSPQQNTGELFF

v_call: TRBV11-2
clone_size: NA
j_call: TRBJ1-1
d_call: NA
cdr3_nt: TGTGCCAGCAGCTTAGATCTCGGGGAGTTTAAGGCTTTCTTT
cdr3_aa: CASSLDLGEFKAFF

v_call: TRBV27
clone_size: NA
j_call: TRBJ2-7
d_call: NA
cdr3_nt: TGTGCCAGCAGTTTTTGGGGGTACGAGCAGTACTTC
cdr3_aa: CASSFWGYEQYF

v_call: TRBV3-1
clone_size: many
j_call: TRBJ1-1
d_call: NA
cdr3_nt: TGTGCCAGCAGCCAAGAACACAGGGATCCCGAAGCTTTCTTT
cdr3_aa: CASSQEHRDPEAFF

v_call: TRBV25-1
clone_size: many
j_call: TRBJ2-2
d_call: TRBD1
cdr3_nt: TGTGCCAGCAGTGAAGCCCTGACAGGGTCGGCCGGGGAGCTGTTTTTT
cdr3_aa: CASSEALTGSAGELFF

v_call: TRBV20-1
clone_size: many
j_call: TRBJ2-5
d_call: NA
cdr3_nt: TGCAGTGCTCTTCTAGGAGGGGAGACCCAGTACTTC
cdr3_aa: CSALLGGETQYF

v_call: TRBV5-4
clone_size: few
j_call: TRBJ2-3
d_call: TRBD2
cdr3_nt: TGTGCCAGCAGCTCGGAGGGACTAGCGGGTTCCACAGATACGCAGTATTTT
cdr3_aa: CASSSEGLAGSTDTQYF